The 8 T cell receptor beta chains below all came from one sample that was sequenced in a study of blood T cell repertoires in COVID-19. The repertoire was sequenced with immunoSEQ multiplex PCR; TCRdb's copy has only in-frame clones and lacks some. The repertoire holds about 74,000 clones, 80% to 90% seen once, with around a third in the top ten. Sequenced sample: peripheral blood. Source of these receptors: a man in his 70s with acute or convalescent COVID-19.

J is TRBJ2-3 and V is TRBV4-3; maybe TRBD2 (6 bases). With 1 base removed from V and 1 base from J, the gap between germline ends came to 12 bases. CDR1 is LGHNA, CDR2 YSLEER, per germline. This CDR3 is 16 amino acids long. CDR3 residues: CASSQGRASGTDTQYF. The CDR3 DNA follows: TGCGCCAGCAGCCAAGGTAGGGCTAGCGGCACAGATACGCAGTATTTT.

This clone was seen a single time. In DNA, the CDR3 is TGTGCCAGCAGCTTAAGACAGGCAACCGGGGAGCTGTTTTTT. Its protein product is CASSLRQATGELFF. This chain links TRBV11-3 with TRBJ2-2, with D possibly TRBD1 on 6 matching bases. Germline V gene lookup returns CDR1 SGHNT and CDR2 YENEEA. Trimming removed 2 bases at V and 5 bases at J, with 9 bases between. The CDR3 has 14 amino acids.

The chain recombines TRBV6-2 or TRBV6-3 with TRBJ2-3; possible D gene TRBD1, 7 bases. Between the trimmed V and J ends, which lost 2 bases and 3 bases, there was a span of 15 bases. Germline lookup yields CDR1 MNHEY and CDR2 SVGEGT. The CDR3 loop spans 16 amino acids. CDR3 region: CASSYRRGAGTDTQYF. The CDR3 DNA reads TGTGCCAGCAGTTACCGCAGGGGGGCTGGGACAGATACGCAGTATTTT.

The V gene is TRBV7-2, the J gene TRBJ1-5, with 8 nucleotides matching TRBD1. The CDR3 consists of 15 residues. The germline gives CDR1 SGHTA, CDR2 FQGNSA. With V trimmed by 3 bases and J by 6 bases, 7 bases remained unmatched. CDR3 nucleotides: TGTGCCAGCAGCTTGGAAACAGGGGGGGTTCAGCCCCAGCATTTT. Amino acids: CASSLETGGVQPQHF.

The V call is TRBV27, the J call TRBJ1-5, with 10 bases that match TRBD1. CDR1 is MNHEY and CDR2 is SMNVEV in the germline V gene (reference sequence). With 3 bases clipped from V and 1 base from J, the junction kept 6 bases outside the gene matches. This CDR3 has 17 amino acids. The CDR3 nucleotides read TGTGCCAGCAGTTTGACAGGGGGCTTCGTAAGCAATCAGCCCCAGCATTTT. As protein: CASSLTGGFVSNQPQHF.

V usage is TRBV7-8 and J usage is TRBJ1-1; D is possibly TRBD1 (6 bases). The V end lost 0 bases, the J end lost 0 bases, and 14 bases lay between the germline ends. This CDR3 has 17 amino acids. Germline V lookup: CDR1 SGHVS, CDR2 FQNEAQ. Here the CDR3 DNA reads TGTGCCAGCAGCTTAGCGGGGGGGCTCCCAATGAACACTGAAGCTTTCTTT. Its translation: CASSLAGGLPMNTEAFF.

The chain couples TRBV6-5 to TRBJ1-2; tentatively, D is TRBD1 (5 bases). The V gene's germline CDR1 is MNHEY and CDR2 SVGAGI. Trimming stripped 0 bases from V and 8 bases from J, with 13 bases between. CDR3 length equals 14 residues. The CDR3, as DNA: TGTGCCAGCAGTTACTCGGGGGGAGGGTCGGGCTACACCTTC. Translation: CASSYSGGGSGYTF.

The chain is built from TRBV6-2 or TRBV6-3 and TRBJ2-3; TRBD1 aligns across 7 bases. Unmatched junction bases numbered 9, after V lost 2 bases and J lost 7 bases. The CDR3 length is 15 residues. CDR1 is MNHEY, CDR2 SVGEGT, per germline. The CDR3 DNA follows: TGTGCCAGCAGTTACAGGGCAGGGGGATGGAATACGCAGTATTTT. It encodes CASSYRAGGWNTQYF.